The 20 T cell receptor beta chains listed next were all sequenced from one sample in a study of blood T cell repertoires in COVID-19. This table comes from immunoSEQ multiplex PCR, and its TCRdb copy is limited to in-frame clones, with some not included. The sample contains about 88,000 clones, 90% to 95% of which appear only once. The specimen was peripheral blood. These receptors were obtained from a man aged 55 to 70 with acute or convalescent COVID-19.

The V gene is TRBV3-1 (or the pseudogene TRBV3-2), the J gene TRBJ2-3; 7 bases line up with TRBD1. The germline V gene has CDR1 LGHDT and CDR2 YNNKEL (reference sequence). The V and J ends lost 3 bases and 6 bases, in that order; junction bases with no gene match: 6. This CDR3 is built from 14 residues. CDR3 in amino acids: CASSQGTGADTQYF. As DNA, the CDR3 is TGTGCCAGCAGCCAGGGAACAGGGGCCGATACGCAGTATTTT.

The CDR3 DNA is TGTGCCATCCCCCCCGGGACAGGGAGGGAGACCCAGTACTTC. Translated, it gives CAIPPGTGRETQYF. The chain joins TRBV3-1 (or the pseudogene TRBV3-2) to TRBJ2-5; TRBD1 aligns across 9 bases. V dropped 10 bases and J dropped 5; count of bases not matched to a gene: 11. Germline CDR1 LGHDT, CDR2 YNNKEL (reference sequence). The CDR3 is 14 amino acids.

The chain recombines TRBV21-1 with TRBJ2-7; TRBD1 was called by the table and not checked on the DNA. TRBV21-1 is a listed pseudogene. The CDR3 length is 16 residues. The CDR3 sequence: CASSKRRQANSYEQYF. As DNA, the CDR3 is TGTGCCAGCAGCAAACGTCGACAGGCGAACTCCTACGAGCAGTACTTC.

The chain uses TRBV6-4 and TRBJ2-2, with 10 positions matching TRBD2. J lost 5 bases, V lost 6 bases, and 12 bases had no gene match. CDR3 length equals 17 residues. The germline V gene encodes CDR1 MRHNA and CDR2 SNTAGT. The CDR3 nucleotides are TGTGCCAGCAGCCGACGTACTAGCGGGAAGGAGACCGGGGAGCTGTTTTTT. This sequence encodes CASSRRTSGKETGELFF.

V and J are TRBV25-1 and TRBJ1-1; D uncertain. The CDR3 extends over 12 amino acids. Germline V gives CDR1 MGHDK, CDR2 SYGVNS. V was clipped by 4 bases and J by 4 bases, with 7 bases between them. The CDR3 DNA reads TGTGCCAGCAGTGGCAGAGGCACTGAAGCTTTCTTT. This sequence encodes CASSGRGTEAFF.

Comment on this clone: In the same sample, other DNA sequences code for this CDR3. This chain links TRBV3-1 (or the pseudogene TRBV3-2) with TRBJ2-5; D is unresolved. The ends were cut back, 0 bases at V and 2 bases at J, with 10 bases in the middle. CDR1 and CDR2 (germline): LGHDT, YNNKEL (reference sequence). CDR3 length: 15 amino acids. The CDR3 sequence is CASSQESGRQETQYF. CDR3 sequence (DNA): TGTGCCAGCAGCCAAGAATCCGGCAGGCAAGAGACCCAGTACTTC.

The chain carries TRBV5-4 and TRBJ2-7, with TRBD2 as a possible D gene (6 bases). CDR1 and CDR2 (germline): SGHNT, YYREEE (reference sequence). The CDR3 contains 12 residues. Here the CDR3 reads CTSFGCPDEQYF. CDR3 coding DNA: TGTACTAGCTTTGGCTGCCCGGACGAGCAGTACTTC.

This sequence joins TRBV7-2 and TRBJ2-1; D remains unclear. Per germline, CDR1 SGHTA and CDR2 FQGNSA. Between the trimmed V and J ends, which lost 1 base and 7 bases, there was a span of 5 bases. The CDR3 is 12 amino acids. The chain's CDR3 is CASSLDSNEQFF. DNA of the CDR3: TGTGCCAGCAGCTTAGACTCAAATGAGCAGTTCTTC.

This clone was counted only a few times. The chain links TRBV11-2 to TRBJ2-7; 7 bases map to TRBD1. CDR1 SGHAT and CDR2 FQNNGV come from the germline V gene. The V gene end was trimmed by 7 bases and the J gene end by 5 bases; junction bases not matched to a gene: 11. The CDR3 runs to 14 residues. CDR3 protein: CASTTGTVFHEQYF. Written as DNA, the CDR3 is TGTGCCAGCACCACCGGGACAGTCTTCCACGAGCAGTACTTC.

The CDR3 sequence: CAWSVPGEGQPQHF. The DNA for the CDR3 is TGTGCCTGGAGTGTACCGGGCGAGGGTCAGCCCCAGCATTTT. V usage is TRBV30 and J usage is TRBJ1-5; D not resolved. Germline-derived CDR1 and CDR2 are GTSNPN and SVGIG (reference sequence). V gave up 0 bases and J gave up 6 bases, with 12 bases separating them. This CDR3 spans 14 amino acids.

This chain joins TRBV13 and TRBJ1-2; TRBD1 aligns across 9 bases. The CDR3 spans 13 residues. V was clipped by 5 bases and J by 8 bases; unmatched bases: 6. Germline assignment: CDR1 PRHDT and CDR2 FYEKMQ (reference sequence). CDR3 sequence reads: CASSQQGAGGYTF. The CDR3 DNA reads as TGTGCCAGCAGCCAACAGGGGGCTGGGGGCTACACCTTC. Complete variable domain (other parts from reference TRBV13 and TRBJ1-2): AAGVIQSPRHLIKEKRETATLKCYPIPRHDTVYWYQQGPGQDPQFLISFYEKMQSDKGSIPDRFSAQQFSDYHSELNMSSLELGDSALYFCASSQQGAGGYTFGSGTRLTVV.

V gene TRBV7-2 combines with J gene TRBJ1-6; 7 bases match TRBD1. The CDR3 loop spans 15 amino acids. Per germline, CDR1 SGHTA and CDR2 FQGNSA. J was trimmed by 6 bases and V by 2 bases; bases with no gene match: 4. The CDR3 reads CASSLHAGGNSPLHF. The CDR3 DNA reads as TGTGCCAGCAGCTTACATGCAGGGGGTAATTCACCCCTCCACTTT.

In its sample, this clone was seen once. V and J are TRBV10-3 and TRBJ1-2; 8 bases fit TRBD1. Per germline, CDR1 ENHRY and CDR2 SYGVKD. The CDR3 is 11 residues long. J gave up 6 bases and V 9 bases, and 3 bases lay outside the gene matches. DNA for the CDR3: TGTGCCATTACAGGGGGAGATGGCTACACCTTC. It encodes CAITGGDGYTF.

The chain links TRBV5-6 to TRBJ1-2, with a possible D match to TRBD1 (5 bases). This CDR3 is built from 14 residues. The V end was cut by 7 bases, the J end by 4 bases, with 17 bases between. Germline CDR1 SGHDT, CDR2 YYEEEE. Here the CDR3 reads CASSAGGYIYGYTF. The CDR3 DNA reads TGTGCCAGCTCCGCGGGGGGGTACATCTATGGCTACACCTTC.

V and J are TRBV9 and TRBJ1-3, with 7 positions matching TRBD1. CDR3 length equals 15 residues. V gave up 3 bases and J gave up 4 bases; unmatched junction bases: 7. Germline values: CDR1 SGDLS, CDR2 YYNGEE. CDR3 nucleotides: TGTGCCAGCAGCGCCAGACAGGGCTTAGGAAACACCATATATTTT. It encodes CASSARQGLGNTIYF.

This rearrangement joins TRBV5-6 to TRBJ2-3; tentative D call: TRBD2 (5 bases). The CDR3 length is 12 residues. Germline loops: CDR1 SGHDT, CDR2 YYEEEE. The V end lost 2 bases, the J end lost 7 bases, and 8 bases lay between the germline ends. The chain's CDR3 is CASSFADYTQYF. DNA of the CDR3: TGTGCCAGCAGCTTTGCGGACTATACGCAGTATTTT.

The chain is built from TRBV19 and TRBJ1-4; no reliable D call. Germline assignment: CDR1 LNHDA and CDR2 SQIVND (reference sequence). V lost 3 bases, J lost 8 bases, and 13 bases lay in between. The CDR3 loop spans 14 amino acids. Written as DNA, the CDR3 is TGTGCCAGTAGTATCGGCAGTTCGGGGGAAAAACTGTTTTTT. Its translation: CASSIGSSGEKLFF.

V is TRBV11-2 and J is TRBJ2-7, with 7 bases that match TRBD1. CDR1 and CDR2 from the germline V gene are SGHAT and FQNNGV. V dropped 3 bases and J dropped 1; count of bases not matched to a gene: 9. The CDR3 totals 16 residues. The CDR3 region has the DNA TGTGCCAGCAGCTTCGACTCGACAGGGTGGTCCTACGAGCAGTACTTC. Translated, it gives CASSFDSTGWSYEQYF.

V is TRBV19 and J is TRBJ1-1; D may be TRBD1 (5 bases). The CDR3 length is 15 residues. Trimming shortened V by 4 bases and J by 2 bases, and 14 bases separated the two germline ends. Germline CDR1 and CDR2: LNHDA and SQIVND (reference sequence). DNA of the CDR3: TGTGCCAGTAGTAGGGTTGACAGTATCAACACTGAAGCTTTCTTT. Amino acids: CASSRVDSINTEAFF.

The V and J genes are TRBV19 and TRBJ1-3, with 7 bases aligning to TRBD1. Germline CDR1 LNHDA, CDR2 SQIVND (reference sequence). The CDR3 totals 15 residues. J was trimmed by 2 bases and V by 5 bases; bases with no gene match: 6. The CDR3 DNA follows: TGTGCCAGTAGTGGATCCACAGGGGCTGGAAACACCATATATTTT. It translates to CASSGSTGAGNTIYF.